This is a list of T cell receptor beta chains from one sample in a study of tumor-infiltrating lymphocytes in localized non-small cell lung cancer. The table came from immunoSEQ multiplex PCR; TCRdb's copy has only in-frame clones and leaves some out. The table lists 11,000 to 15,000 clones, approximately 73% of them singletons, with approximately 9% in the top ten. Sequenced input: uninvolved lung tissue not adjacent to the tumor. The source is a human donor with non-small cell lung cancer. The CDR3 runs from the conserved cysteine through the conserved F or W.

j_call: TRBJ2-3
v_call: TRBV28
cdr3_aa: CASSFRASGYTDTQYF

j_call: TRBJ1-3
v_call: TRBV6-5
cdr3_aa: CASTPPGGIDTIYF

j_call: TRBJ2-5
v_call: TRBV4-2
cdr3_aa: CASSQGGTSGTFQETQYF

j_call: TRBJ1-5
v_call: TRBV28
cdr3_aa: CASSSDIGTMDQPQHF

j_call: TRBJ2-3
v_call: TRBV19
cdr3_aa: CASSGTSGRTDTQYF

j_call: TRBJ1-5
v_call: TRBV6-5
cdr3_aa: CASSFQLNQPQHF

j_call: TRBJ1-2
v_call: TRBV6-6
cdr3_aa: CASSYNTGVVGYTF

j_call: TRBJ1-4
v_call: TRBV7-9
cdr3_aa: CASSLRGSNEKLFF

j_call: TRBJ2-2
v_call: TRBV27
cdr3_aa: CASSSGQGSGELFF

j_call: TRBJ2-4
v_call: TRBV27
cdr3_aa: CASSPTSGGAGGIQYF